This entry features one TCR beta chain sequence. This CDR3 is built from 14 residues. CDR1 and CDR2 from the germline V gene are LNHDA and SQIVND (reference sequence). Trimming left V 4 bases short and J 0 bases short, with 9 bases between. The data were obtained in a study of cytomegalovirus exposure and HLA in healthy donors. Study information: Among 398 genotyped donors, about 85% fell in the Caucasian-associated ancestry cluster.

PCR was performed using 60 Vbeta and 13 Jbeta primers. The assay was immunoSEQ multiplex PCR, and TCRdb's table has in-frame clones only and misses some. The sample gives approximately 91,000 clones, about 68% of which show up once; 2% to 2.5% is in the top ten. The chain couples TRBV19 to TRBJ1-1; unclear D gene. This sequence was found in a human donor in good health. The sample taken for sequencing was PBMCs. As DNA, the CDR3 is TGTGCCAGTAGTAACAGTTACATGAACACTGAAGCTTTCTTT. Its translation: CASSNSYMNTEAFF.